Shown below are 20 T cell receptor beta chains from a single sample sequenced in a study of shared clonotypes between healthy human individuals. Clones were read by immunoSEQ multiplex PCR, and TCRdb kept only the in-frame ones, dropping some. The sample consists of about 1.1 million clones, 75% to 80% of them appearing once. Sequenced sample: memory CD4+ T cells from PBMCs. Subset: CD45RA-negative fraction. The receptors stem from a young man in good health. Some clones in this sample may be carry-over from other donors' samples.

A note on this clone: The same CDR3 arises from other DNA sequences in this sample as well. The chain recombines TRBV29-1 with TRBJ1-1, with TRBD1 matching over 10 bases. With V trimmed by 6 bases and J by 6 bases, 1 base remained unmatched. Germline CDR1 and CDR2: SQVTM and ANQGSEA. The CDR3 consists of 11 residues. The CDR3: CSVDRGSEAFF. The CDR3 region has the DNA TGCAGCGTGGACAGGGGGTCTGAAGCTTTCTTT. The full variable domain, its missing parts supplied by reference TRBV29-1 and TRBJ1-1, is SAVISQKPSRDICQRGTSLTIQCQVDSQVTMMFWYRQQPGQSLTLIATANQGSEATYESGFVIDKFPISRPNLTFSTLTVSNMSPEDSSIYLCSVDRGSEAFFGQGTRLTVV.

This sequence joins TRBV28 and TRBJ2-3; possibly TRBD2 for D (5 bases). Germline V gene data show CDR1 as MDHEN and CDR2 as SYDVKM. Between the trimmed V and J ends, which lost 6 bases and 0 bases, there was a span of 19 bases. CDR3 length: 17 amino acids. The CDR3 here is CASSPWGDWTSTDTQYF. The CDR3 coding sequence is TGTGCCAGCAGCCCCTGGGGAGACTGGACTAGCACAGATACGCAGTATTTT.

The chain couples TRBV19 to TRBJ2-6; no firm D call. The V and J ends lost 2 bases and 2 bases respectively, with 10 bases between them. Germline-derived CDR1 and CDR2 are LNHDA and SQIVND (reference sequence). The CDR3 has 16 residues. CDR3 amino acids: CASSIKWIAGANVLTF. The CDR3 DNA sequence: TGTGCCAGTAGTATAAAATGGATTGCTGGGGCCAACGTCCTGACTTTC.

This clone occurred once. The chain combines TRBV29-1 with TRBJ2-7, with TRBD1 identical over 9 bases. CDR1 and CDR2 from the germline V gene are SQVTM and ANQGSEA. Trimming took 6 bases from V and 2 from J; bases not matched to a gene: 5. The CDR3 runs to 13 residues. The CDR3 reads CSVGQGYTYEQYF. The CDR3 DNA follows: TGCAGCGTCGGACAGGGGTATACCTACGAGCAGTACTTC.

V gene TRBV29-1 combines with J gene TRBJ2-1, with D unresolved. Per the germline V gene, CDR1 is SQVTM and CDR2 is ANQGSEA. Trimming shortened V by 4 bases and J by 3 bases, and 10 bases separated the two germline ends. The CDR3 runs to 13 residues. The CDR3 is CSVGLLYYNEQFF. Written as DNA, the CDR3 is TGCAGCGTTGGTTTGCTATACTACAATGAGCAGTTCTTC.

The rearrangement uses TRBV7-3 and TRBJ2-2; 7 bases match TRBD1. Germline lookup yields CDR1 SGHTA and CDR2 FQGTGA. This CDR3 is built from 17 residues. J lost 0 bases, V lost 6 bases, and 10 bases had no gene match. CDR3 in DNA: TGTGCCAGCAGGCTTCCAATAGGGACAGCGAACACCGGGGAGCTGTTTTTT. Its translation: CASRLPIGTANTGELFF.

The V gene is TRBV28, the J gene TRBJ2-3, with D possibly being TRBD2 (5 bases). Looked up from germline, CDR1 is MDHEN and CDR2 is SYDVKM. This CDR3 region has 12 residues. Between the trimmed V and J ends, which lost 2 bases and 7 bases, there was a span of 7 bases. CDR3 nucleotide sequence: TGTGCCAGCAGTTTAGAGCGGTATACGCAGTATTTT. It codes for CASSLERYTQYF. Full variable domain (missing parts from reference TRBV28 and TRBJ2-3): DVKVTQSSRYLVKRTGEKVFLECVQDMDHENMFWYRQDPGLGLRLIYFSYDVKMKEKGDIPEGYSVSREKKERFSLILESASTNQTSMYLCASSLERYTQYFGPGTRLTVL.

The chain recombines TRBV20-1 with TRBJ2-7; the D gene is possibly TRBD2 (5 bases). V was trimmed by 6 bases and J by 3 bases, leaving 9 bases between them. This CDR3 is 11 amino acids long. CDR1 DFQATT and CDR2 SNEGSKA come from the germline V gene (reference sequence). CDR3 in amino acids: CSATRVYEQYF. CDR3 in DNA: TGCAGTGCGACGAGGGTCTACGAGCAGTACTTC.

The chain is built from TRBV30 and TRBJ2-5; possibly TRBD2 for D (6 bases). The CDR3 runs 14 residues. V lost 0 bases and J 5 bases, leaving 13 bases between the germline ends. Germline-derived CDR1 and CDR2 are GTSNPN and SVGIG (reference sequence). The CDR3 here is CAWSVGLRQETQYF. The CDR3 nucleotides read TGTGCCTGGAGTGTCGGACTACGCCAGGAGACCCAGTACTTC. The whole variable domain, filled in from reference TRBV30 and TRBJ2-5, reads SQTIHQWPATLVQPVGSPLSLECTVEGTSNPNLYWYRQAAGRGLQLLFYSVGIGQISSEVPQNLSASRPQDRQFILSSKKLLLSDSGFYLCAWSVGLRQETQYFGPGTRLLVL.

The J gene is TRBJ1-1, the V gene TRBV5-6; D not certain. The V end was cut by 0 bases, the J end by 5 bases, with 8 bases between. Germline V gene lookup returns CDR1 SGHDT and CDR2 YYEEEE. The CDR3 has 13 amino acids. CDR3 sequence reads: CASSLGVGTEAFF. In DNA, the CDR3 is TGTGCCAGCAGCTTGGGGGTGGGAACTGAAGCTTTCTTT.

The chain combines TRBV28 with TRBJ2-2; TRBD1 or TRBD2 may be the D gene (6 bases each). This CDR3 comprises 18 residues. Germline V gives CDR1 MDHEN, CDR2 SYDVKM. The V gene lost 2 bases and the J gene lost 4 bases, with 20 bases spanning the gap. CDR3 amino acids: CASSLRVLSRGGTGELFF. In nucleotides, the CDR3 is TGTGCCAGCAGTTTAAGAGTACTCTCCAGGGGAGGCACCGGGGAGCTGTTTTTT.

A word on this clone: This specimen includes other DNA sequences encoding the same CDR3. The rearrangement uses TRBV28 and TRBJ2-7, with D possibly being TRBD2 (6 bases). Germline CDR1 and CDR2: MDHEN and SYDVKM. This CDR3 spans 13 amino acids. V was trimmed by 3 bases and J by 0 bases, leaving 6 bases between them. CDR3 loop: CASSLEGSYEQYF. The CDR3 bases are TGTGCCAGCAGTTTGGAGGGCTCCTACGAGCAGTACTTC. Using reference TRBV28 and TRBJ2-7 for the parts outside the CDR3, the full variable domain is DVKVTQSSRYLVKRTGEKVFLECVQDMDHENMFWYRQDPGLGLRLIYFSYDVKMKEKGDIPEGYSVSREKKERFSLILESASTNQTSMYLCASSLEGSYEQYFGPGTRLTVT.

This chain connects TRBV10-3 to TRBJ2-7, with no clear D. The CDR3 extends over 15 amino acids. Germline V gene data show CDR1 as ENHRY and CDR2 as SYGVKD. V dropped 3 bases and J dropped 2 bases, with 14 bases sitting between them. The CDR3 here is CAISEGQLQTYEQYF. DNA for the CDR3: TGTGCCATCAGTGAAGGGCAACTTCAAACCTACGAGCAGTACTTC.

V and J are TRBV19 and TRBJ1-5, with 7 bases that match TRBD1. The CDR3 is 15 amino acids. V dropped 3 bases and J dropped 9; count of bases not matched to a gene: 11. Germline lookup yields CDR1 LNHDA and CDR2 SQIVND (reference sequence). CDR3 coding DNA: TGTGCCAGTAGTATTGGGAAGGGGGCGGGGCGGCCCCAGCATTTT. Protein: CASSIGKGAGRPQHF.

This clone was counted only a few times. The chain couples TRBV9 to TRBJ1-5, with D uncertain. Trimming took off 3 bases at V and 0 bases at J, with 10 bases between the two ends. CDR1 and CDR2 from the germline V gene are SGDLS and YYNGEE. This CDR3 is built from 15 residues. The CDR3 region is CASSAWADSNQPQHF. As DNA, the CDR3 is TGTGCCAGCAGCGCTTGGGCTGATAGCAATCAGCCCCAGCATTTT.

The rearrangement joins TRBV19 to TRBJ2-7; 9 bases align to TRBD1. The CDR3 length is 15 residues. The ends lost 5 bases at V and 7 bases at J; junction bases unmatched: 12. Per germline, CDR1 LNHDA and CDR2 SQIVND (reference sequence). This CDR3 is CASSRRDRDSREQYF. DNA of the CDR3: TGTGCCAGTAGTCGCCGGGACAGGGATTCTCGGGAGCAGTACTTC.

This chain connects TRBV2 to TRBJ1-1, with TRBD1 matching over 7 bases. The CDR3 is 12 residues long. V dropped 6 bases and J dropped 12; count of bases not matched to a gene: 10. CDR1 and CDR2 from the germline V gene are SNHLY and FYNNEI. CDR3 sequence (DNA): TGTGCCAGCAGCGAGGGACAGATCAAAACTTTCTTT. It is translated as CASSEGQIKTFF.

This chain joins TRBV28 and TRBJ2-5; D is possibly TRBD2 (6 bases). Per the germline V gene, CDR1 is MDHEN and CDR2 is SYDVKM. V was trimmed by 3 bases and J by 4 bases, leaving 21 bases between them. The CDR3 is 17 residues long. In DNA form, the CDR3 reads TGTGCCAGCAGTTTCGCGGGGTTGCGTCGGGGGTTAGAGACCCAGTACTTC. This gives the protein CASSFAGLRRGLETQYF.

The chain recombines TRBV7-9 with TRBJ2-2; TRBD2 aligns across 8 bases. V dropped 2 bases and J dropped 6; count of bases not matched to a gene: 8. Germline V gene sequence: CDR1 SEHNR, CDR2 FQNEAQ (reference sequence). This CDR3 comprises 16 residues. The DNA of the CDR3 is TGTGCCAGCAGCTTAACGGGGACTAGTCGCTCCGGGGAGCTGTTTTTT. The encoded protein is CASSLTGTSRSGELFF. The whole variable domain, filled in from reference TRBV7-9 and TRBJ2-2, reads DTGVSQNPRHKITKRGQNVTFRCDPISEHNRLYWYRQTLGQGPEFLTYFQNEAQLEKSRLLSDRFSAERPKGSFSTLEIQRTEQGDSAMYLCASSLTGTSRSGELFFGEGSRLTVL.

The chain uses TRBV5-1 and TRBJ2-7, with 10 bases fitting TRBD1. The CDR3 totals 14 residues. The V segment lost 2 bases and the J segment 5 bases; nucleotides outside the gene matches: 4. Per germline, CDR1 SGHRS and CDR2 YFSETQ. The CDR3 sequence is CASSFGTGANEQYF. In DNA form, the CDR3 reads TGCGCCAGCAGCTTTGGGACAGGGGCCAACGAGCAGTACTTC.